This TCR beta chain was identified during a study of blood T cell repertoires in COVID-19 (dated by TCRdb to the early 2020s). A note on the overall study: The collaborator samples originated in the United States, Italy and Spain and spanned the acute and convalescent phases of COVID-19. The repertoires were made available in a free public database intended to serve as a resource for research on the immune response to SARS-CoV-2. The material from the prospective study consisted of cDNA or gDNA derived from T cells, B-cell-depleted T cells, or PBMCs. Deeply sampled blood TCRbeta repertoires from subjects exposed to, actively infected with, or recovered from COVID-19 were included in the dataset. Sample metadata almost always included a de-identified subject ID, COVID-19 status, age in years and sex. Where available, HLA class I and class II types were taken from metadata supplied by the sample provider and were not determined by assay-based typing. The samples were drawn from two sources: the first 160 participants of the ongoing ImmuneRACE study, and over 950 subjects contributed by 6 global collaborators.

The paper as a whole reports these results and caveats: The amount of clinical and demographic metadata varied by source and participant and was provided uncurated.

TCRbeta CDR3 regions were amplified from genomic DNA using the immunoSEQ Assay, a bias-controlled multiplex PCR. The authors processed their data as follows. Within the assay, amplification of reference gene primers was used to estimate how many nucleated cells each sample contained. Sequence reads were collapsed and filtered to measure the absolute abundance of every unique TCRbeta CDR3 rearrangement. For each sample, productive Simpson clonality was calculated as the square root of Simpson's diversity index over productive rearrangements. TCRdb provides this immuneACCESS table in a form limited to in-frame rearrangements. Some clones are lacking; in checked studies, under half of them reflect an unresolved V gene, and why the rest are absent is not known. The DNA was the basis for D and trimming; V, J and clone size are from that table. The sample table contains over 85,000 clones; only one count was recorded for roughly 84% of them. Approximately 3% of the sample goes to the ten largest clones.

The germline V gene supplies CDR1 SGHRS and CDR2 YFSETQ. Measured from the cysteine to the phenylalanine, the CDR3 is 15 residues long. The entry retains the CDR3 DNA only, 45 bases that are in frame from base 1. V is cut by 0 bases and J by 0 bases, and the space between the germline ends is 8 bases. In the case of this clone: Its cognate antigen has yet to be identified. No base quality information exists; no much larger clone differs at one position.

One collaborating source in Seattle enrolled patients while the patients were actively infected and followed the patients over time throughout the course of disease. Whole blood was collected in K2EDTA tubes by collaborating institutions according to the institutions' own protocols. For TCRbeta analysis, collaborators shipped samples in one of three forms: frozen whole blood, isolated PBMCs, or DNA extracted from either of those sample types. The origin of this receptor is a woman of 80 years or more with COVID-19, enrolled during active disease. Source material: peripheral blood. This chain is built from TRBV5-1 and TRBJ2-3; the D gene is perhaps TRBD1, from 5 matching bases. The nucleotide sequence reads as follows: TGCGCCAGCAGCTTGGTACAGGCTAGCACAGATACGCAGTATTTT. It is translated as CASSLVQASTDTQYF.